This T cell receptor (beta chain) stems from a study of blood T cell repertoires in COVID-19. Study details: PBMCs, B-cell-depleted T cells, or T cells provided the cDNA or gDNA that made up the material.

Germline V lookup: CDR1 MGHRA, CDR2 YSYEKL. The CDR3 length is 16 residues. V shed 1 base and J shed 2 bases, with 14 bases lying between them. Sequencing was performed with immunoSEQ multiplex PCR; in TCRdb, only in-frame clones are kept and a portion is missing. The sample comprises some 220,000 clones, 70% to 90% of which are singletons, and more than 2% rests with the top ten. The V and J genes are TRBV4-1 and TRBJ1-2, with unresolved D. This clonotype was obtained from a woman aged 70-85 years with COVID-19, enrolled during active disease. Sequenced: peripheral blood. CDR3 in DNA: TGCGCCAGCAGCCAAGTCGGCCCCGCGGGGAACTATGGCTACACCTTC. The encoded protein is CASSQVGPAGNYGYTF.